A single T cell receptor (beta chain) is shown here with its context. Its antigen is still unknown. The PCR had 60 Vbeta and 13 Jbeta primers. Data came from immunoSEQ multiplex PCR; TCRdb stores just in-frame clones and leaves some out. The table shows 40,000 or so clones, with about 90% occurring only once. This sample was included in a study of cytomegalovirus exposure and HLA in healthy donors. Study-wide points: In a later analysis, TCR beta V- and J-gene trimming showed a link to a missense DCLRE1C variant.

V shed 5 bases and J shed 2 bases, with 9 bases lying between them. The CDR3 is made up of 13 amino acids. Germline V gene lookup returns CDR1 MNHNS and CDR2 SASEGT. The specimen sequenced was PBMCs. This TCR derives from a woman aged 40 to 49 in good health and CMV-seropositive. The V gene is TRBV6-1, the J gene TRBJ1-1; no clear D. CDR3 in amino acids: CASSLGSNTEAFF. In nucleotides, the CDR3 is TGTGCCAGCAGTCTAGGGAGCAACACTGAAGCTTTCTTT.